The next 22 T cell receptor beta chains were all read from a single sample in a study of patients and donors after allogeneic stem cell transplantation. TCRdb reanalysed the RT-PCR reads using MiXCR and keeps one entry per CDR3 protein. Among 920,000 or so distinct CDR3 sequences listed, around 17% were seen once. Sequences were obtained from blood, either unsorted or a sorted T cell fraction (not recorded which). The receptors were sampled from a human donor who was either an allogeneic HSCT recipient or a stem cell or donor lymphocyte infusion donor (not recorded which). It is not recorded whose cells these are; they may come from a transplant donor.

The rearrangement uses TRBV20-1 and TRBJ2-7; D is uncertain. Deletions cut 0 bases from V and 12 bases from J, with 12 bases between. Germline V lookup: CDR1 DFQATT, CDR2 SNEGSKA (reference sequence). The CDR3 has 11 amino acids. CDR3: CSARERKSPYF. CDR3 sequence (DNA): TGCAGTGCTAGAGAGAGGAAATCACCGTACTTC.

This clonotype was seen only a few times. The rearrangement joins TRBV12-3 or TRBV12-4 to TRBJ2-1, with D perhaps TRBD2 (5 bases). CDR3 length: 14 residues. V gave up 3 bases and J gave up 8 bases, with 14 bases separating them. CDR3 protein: CASSFLLGVDEQFF. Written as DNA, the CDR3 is TGTGCCAGCAGTTTTCTCCTCGGGGTGGATGAGCAGTTCTTC.

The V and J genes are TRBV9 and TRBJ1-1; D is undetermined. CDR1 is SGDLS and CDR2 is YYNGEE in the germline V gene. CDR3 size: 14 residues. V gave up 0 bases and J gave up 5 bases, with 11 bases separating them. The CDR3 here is CASSVGGIGTEAFF. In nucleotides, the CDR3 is TGTGCCAGCAGCGTAGGGGGTATAGGGACTGAAGCTTTCTTT.

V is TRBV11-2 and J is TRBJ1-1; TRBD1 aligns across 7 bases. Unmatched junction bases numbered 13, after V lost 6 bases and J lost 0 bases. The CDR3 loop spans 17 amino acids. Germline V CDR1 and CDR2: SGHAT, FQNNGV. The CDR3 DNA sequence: TGTGCCAGCAGACACGCCGCCAAGGGGGCGATGAACACTGAAGCTTTCTTT. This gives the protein CASRHAAKGAMNTEAFF.

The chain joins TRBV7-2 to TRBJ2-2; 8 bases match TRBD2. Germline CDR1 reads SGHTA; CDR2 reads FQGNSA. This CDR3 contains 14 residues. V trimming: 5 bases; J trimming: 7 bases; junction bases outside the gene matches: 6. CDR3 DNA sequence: TGTGCCAGCAGCACAAGCGGGAGCATCGGGGAGCTGTTTTTT. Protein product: CASSTSGSIGELFF.

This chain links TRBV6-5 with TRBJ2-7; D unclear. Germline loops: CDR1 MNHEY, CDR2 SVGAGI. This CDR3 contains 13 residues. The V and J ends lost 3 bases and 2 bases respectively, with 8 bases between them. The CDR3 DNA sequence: TGTGCCAGCAGTTATCAACTAACCTACGAGCAGTACTTC. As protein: CASSYQLTYEQYF.

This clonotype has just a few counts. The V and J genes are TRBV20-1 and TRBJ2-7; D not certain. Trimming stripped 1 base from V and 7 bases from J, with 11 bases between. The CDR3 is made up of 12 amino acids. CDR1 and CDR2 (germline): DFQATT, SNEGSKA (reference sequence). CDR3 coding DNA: TGCAGTGCTAGAGGAACTCCCTTGGAGCAGTACTTC. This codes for CSARGTPLEQYF.

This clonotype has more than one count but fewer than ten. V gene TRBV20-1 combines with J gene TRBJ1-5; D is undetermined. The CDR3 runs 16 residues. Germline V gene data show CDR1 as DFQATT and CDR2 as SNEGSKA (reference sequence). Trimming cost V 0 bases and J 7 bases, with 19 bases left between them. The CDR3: CSARDRAGRVQQPQHF. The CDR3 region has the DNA TGCAGTGCTAGAGATCGAGCTGGGCGGGTCCAGCAGCCCCAGCATTTT.

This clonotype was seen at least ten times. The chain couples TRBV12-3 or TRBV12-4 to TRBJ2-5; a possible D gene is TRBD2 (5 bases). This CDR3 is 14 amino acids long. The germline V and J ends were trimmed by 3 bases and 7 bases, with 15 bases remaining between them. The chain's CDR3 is CASSLSGGGGTQYF. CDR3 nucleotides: TGTGCCAGCAGTTTGTCTGGAGGTGGTGGGACCCAGTACTTC.

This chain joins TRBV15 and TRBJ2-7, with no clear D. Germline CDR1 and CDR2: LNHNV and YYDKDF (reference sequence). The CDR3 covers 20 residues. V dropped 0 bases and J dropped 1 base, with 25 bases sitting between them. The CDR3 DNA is TGTGCCACCAGCAGAGATTTCGGGTACGCCCGAAGCAGCGTTTCCTACGAGCAGTACTTC. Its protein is CATSRDFGYARSSVSYEQYF. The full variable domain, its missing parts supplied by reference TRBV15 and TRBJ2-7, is DAMVIQNPRYQVTQFGKPVTLSCSQTLNHNVMYWYQQKSSQAPKLLFHYYDKDFNNEADTPDNFQSRRPNTSFCFLDIRSPGLGDTAMYLCATSRDFGYARSSVSYEQYFGPGTRLTVT.

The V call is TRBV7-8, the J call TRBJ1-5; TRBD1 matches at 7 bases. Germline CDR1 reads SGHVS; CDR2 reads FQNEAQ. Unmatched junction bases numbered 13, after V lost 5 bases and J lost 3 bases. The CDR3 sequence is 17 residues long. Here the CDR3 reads CASSLQTGIIPNQPQHF. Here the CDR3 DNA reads TGTGCCAGCAGCCTACAGACAGGGATCATCCCCAATCAGCCCCAGCATTTT.

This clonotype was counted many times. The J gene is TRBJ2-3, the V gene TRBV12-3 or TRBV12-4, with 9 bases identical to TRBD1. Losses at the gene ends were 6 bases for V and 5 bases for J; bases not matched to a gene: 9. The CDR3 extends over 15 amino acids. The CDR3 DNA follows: TGTGCCAGCAGCTGGTACAGGGGGCGCCTAGATACGCAGTATTTT. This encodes CASSWYRGRLDTQYF.

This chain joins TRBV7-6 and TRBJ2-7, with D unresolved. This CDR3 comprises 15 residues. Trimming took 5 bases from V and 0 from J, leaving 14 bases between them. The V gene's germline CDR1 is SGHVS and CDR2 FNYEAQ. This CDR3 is CASSENWGPSYEQYF. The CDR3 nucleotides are TGTGCCAGCAGCGAGAACTGGGGTCCCTCCTACGAGCAGTACTTC.

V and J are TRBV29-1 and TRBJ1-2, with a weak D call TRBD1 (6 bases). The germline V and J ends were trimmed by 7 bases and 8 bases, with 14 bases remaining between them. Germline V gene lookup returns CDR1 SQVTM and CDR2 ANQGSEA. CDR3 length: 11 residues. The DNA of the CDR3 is TGCAGCGACAACCAGGGGTTGGGCTACACCTTC. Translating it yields CSDNQGLGYTF.

CDR3 sequence: CASSAGLAGSTGELFF. The DNA of the CDR3 is TGTGCCAGCAGCGCGGGACTAGCGGGATCAACAGGGGAGCTGTTTTTT. The chain links TRBV9 to TRBJ2-2; 13 bases are a match to TRBD2. V was clipped by 3 bases and J by 8 bases; unmatched bases: 7. Germline V lookup: CDR1 SGDLS, CDR2 YYNGEE. This CDR3 spans 16 amino acids.

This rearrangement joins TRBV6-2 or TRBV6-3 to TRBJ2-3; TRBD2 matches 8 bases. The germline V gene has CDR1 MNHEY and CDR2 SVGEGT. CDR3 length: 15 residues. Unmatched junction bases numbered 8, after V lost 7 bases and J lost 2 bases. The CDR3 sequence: CASTTGTRYTDTQYF. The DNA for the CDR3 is TGTGCCAGCACCACCGGGACTAGGTACACAGATACGCAGTATTTT.

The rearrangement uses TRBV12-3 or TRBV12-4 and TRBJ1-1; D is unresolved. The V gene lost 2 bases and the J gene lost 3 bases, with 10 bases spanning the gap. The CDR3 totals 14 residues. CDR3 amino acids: CASSLHHADTEAFF. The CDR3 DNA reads TGTGCCAGCAGTTTACACCACGCCGACACTGAAGCTTTCTTT.

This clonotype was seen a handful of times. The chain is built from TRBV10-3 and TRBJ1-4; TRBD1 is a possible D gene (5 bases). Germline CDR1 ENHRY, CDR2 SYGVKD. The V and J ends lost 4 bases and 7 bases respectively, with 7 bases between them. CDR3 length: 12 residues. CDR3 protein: CAISGQGEKLFF. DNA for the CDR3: TGTGCCATCAGTGGGCAGGGTGAAAAACTGTTTTTT.

DNA of the CDR3: TGTGCCAGCAGTTCCCTCCCCCCCGGGACAGGGGAGAACAATGAGCAGTTCTTC. This codes for CASSSLPPGTGENNEQFF. The chain combines TRBV6-2 or TRBV6-3 with TRBJ2-1, with TRBD1 matching over 10 bases. CDR3 size: 18 residues. After removal of 4 bases from V and 5 bases from J, the junction contained 14 bases not matched to a gene. Germline V CDR1 and CDR2: MNHEY, SVGEGT.

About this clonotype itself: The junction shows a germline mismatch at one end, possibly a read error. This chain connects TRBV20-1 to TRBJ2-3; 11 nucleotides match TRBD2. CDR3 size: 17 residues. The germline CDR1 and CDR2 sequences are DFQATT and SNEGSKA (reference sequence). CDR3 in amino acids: CSPSTSGRRSRTDTQYF. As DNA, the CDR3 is TGCAGTCCTAGTACTAGCGGGAGAAGATCGCGGACAGATACGCAGTATTTT.

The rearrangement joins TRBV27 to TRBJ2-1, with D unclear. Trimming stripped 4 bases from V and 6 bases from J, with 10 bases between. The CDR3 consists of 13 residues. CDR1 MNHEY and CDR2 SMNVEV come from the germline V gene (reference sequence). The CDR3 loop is CASSWDIGNEQFF. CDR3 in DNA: TGTGCCAGCAGTTGGGATATCGGCAATGAGCAGTTCTTC.

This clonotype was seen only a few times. The CDR3 DNA reads as TGCGCCAGCAGCCAAGAGGCTAGCACGGTCATCGGGGAGCTGTTTTTT. Protein product: CASSQEASTVIGELFF. The J gene is TRBJ2-2, the V gene TRBV4-3; D is perhaps TRBD2 (5 bases). The CDR3 consists of 16 residues. With 0 bases removed from V and 7 bases from J, the gap between germline ends came to 15 bases. CDR1 is LGHNA and CDR2 is YSLEER in the germline V gene.